One TCR beta chain is described in this entry. TCRdb's table, derived via immunoSEQ multiplex PCR, lists solely in-frame clones and lacks some. The profile covers approximately 51,000 clones, with 80% appearing a single time and 10% taken by the ten largest. The CDR3 spans 16 residues. Losses at the gene ends were 1 base for V and 4 bases for J; bases not matched to a gene: 6. Germline CDR1 and CDR2: LNHNV and YYDKDF (reference sequence). This entry comes from a study of control samples from healthy donors and cancer patients. The receptor was derived from an older man in good health. Specimen: blood. This sequence joins TRBV15 and TRBJ1-2; TRBD1 matches 10 bases. For the CDR3, the DNA is TGTGCCACCAGCAGAGGGACAGGGGGAGCTGGCTATGGCTACACCTTC. It specifies CATSRGTGGAGYGYTF.